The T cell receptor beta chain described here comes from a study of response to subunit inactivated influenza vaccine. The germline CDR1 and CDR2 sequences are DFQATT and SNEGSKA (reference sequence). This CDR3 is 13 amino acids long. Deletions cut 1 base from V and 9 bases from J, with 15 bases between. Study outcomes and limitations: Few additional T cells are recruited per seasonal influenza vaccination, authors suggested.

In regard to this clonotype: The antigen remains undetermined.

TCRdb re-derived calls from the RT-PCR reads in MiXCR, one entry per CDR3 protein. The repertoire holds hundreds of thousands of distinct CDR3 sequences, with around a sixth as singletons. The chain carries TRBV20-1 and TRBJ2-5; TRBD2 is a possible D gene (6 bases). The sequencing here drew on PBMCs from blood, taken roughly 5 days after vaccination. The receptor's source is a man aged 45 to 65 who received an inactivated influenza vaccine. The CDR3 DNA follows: TGCAGTGCTAGAGTGTCCGGGACTTGGGCCCAGTACTTC. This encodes CSARVSGTWAQYF.